The 32 T cell receptor beta chains below come from one sample, sequenced in a study of CD8+ T cells in alopecia areata. It was cDNA, reverse transcribed from extracted RNA, that served as the sequencing template. Generated by immunoSEQ multiplex PCR, the TCRdb table keeps only in-frame clones and is missing some. Among roughly 200,000 clones listed, around half were seen once. The treatment was: oral pan-JAK inhibitor, 5-10 mg twice daily. Sequencing used CD8+ T cells sorted from blood, obtained at week 24, from a patient treated with tofacitinib. The receptors originated from a human donor with alopecia areata.

This chain uses TRBV5-6 with TRBJ1-5, with 7 bases aligning to TRBD1. CDR3 length: 15 residues. The junction had 14 bases not matched to a gene; V was cut back by 4 bases and J by 10 bases. Germline V gene data show CDR1 as SGHDT and CDR2 as YYEEEE. The chain's CDR3 is CASSRGRTGLIPQHF. CDR3 DNA sequence: TGTGCCAGCAGCAGGGGGCGGACGGGACTAATTCCCCAGCATTTT.

In DNA form, the CDR3 reads TGTGCCAGCAGCTTTGGGACAGGGGGTCTCAATGAGCAGTTCTTC. It encodes CASSFGTGGLNEQFF. The chain couples TRBV7-2 to TRBJ2-1, with 11 bases that match TRBD1. CDR3 length: 15 amino acids. In germline, CDR1 is SGHTA, CDR2 FQGNSA. The V gene end was trimmed by 3 bases and the J gene end by 6 bases; junction bases not matched to a gene: 4. The full variable domain, with the rest looked up from reference TRBV7-2 and TRBJ2-1, is GAGVSQSPSNKVTEKGKDVELRCDPISGHTALYWYRQSLGQGLEFLIYFQGNSAPDKSGLPSDRFSAERTGGSVSTLTIQRTQQEDSAVYLCASSFGTGGLNEQFFGPGTRLTVL.

V gene TRBV13 combines with J gene TRBJ2-3; TRBD2 agrees at 9 bases. Looked up from germline, CDR1 is PRHDT and CDR2 is FYEKMQ (reference sequence). The ends lost 3 bases at V and 4 bases at J; junction bases unmatched: 8. The CDR3 extends over 16 amino acids. The CDR3 loop is CASSFEGGGGADTQYF. CDR3 DNA: TGTGCCAGCAGCTTCGAAGGCGGCGGGGGGGCAGATACGCAGTATTTT.

This chain connects TRBV29-1 to TRBJ2-1; D gene ambiguous. V was shortened by 8 bases and J by 7 bases, with 12 bases between the two germline ends. The V gene's germline CDR1 is SQVTM and CDR2 ANQGSEA. This CDR3 has 11 amino acids. CDR3: CSLFWGNEQFF. In DNA form, the CDR3 reads TGCAGCCTTTTCTGGGGTAATGAGCAGTTCTTC.

The chain couples TRBV5-1 to TRBJ2-7; 10 bases map to TRBD1. Germline V gene lookup returns CDR1 SGHRS and CDR2 YFSETQ. The CDR3 extends over 17 amino acids. J was trimmed by 5 bases and V by 7 bases; bases with no gene match: 18. CDR3 residues: CASDPGQGMSVSDEQYF. The CDR3 DNA sequence: TGCGCCAGCGATCCGGGACAGGGGATGTCAGTATCGGACGAGCAGTACTTC.

The V call is TRBV11-2, the J call TRBJ2-1; D possibly corresponds to TRBD1 (6 bases). CDR1 and CDR2 (germline): SGHAT, FQNNGV. Trimming removed 2 bases at V and 4 bases at J, with 18 bases between. The CDR3 length is 17 residues. The CDR3 here is CASSLHVGGGGYNEQFF. The DNA of the CDR3 is TGTGCCAGCAGCTTACACGTAGGGGGTGGAGGATACAATGAGCAGTTCTTC. The full variable domain, in which reference TRBV11-2 and TRBJ2-1 provide the parts outside the CDR3, is EAGVAQSPRYKIIEKRQSVAFWCNPISGHATLYWYQQILGQGPKLLIQFQNNGVVDDSQLPKDRFSAERLKGVDSTLKIQPAKLEDSAVYLCASSLHVGGGGYNEQFFGPGTRLTVL.

The rearrangement uses TRBV10-3 and TRBJ2-7; the match to TRBD2 covers 12 bases. The germline gives CDR1 ENHRY, CDR2 SYGVKD. This CDR3 spans 15 amino acids. With 4 bases clipped from V and 1 base from J, the junction kept 2 bases outside the gene matches. CDR3 residues: CAISGLAGVSYEQYF. The CDR3 region has the DNA TGTGCCATCAGTGGACTAGCGGGGGTTTCCTACGAGCAGTACTTC.

The V call is TRBV5-6, the J call TRBJ2-1; TRBD1 agrees at 8 bases. The CDR3 is made up of 16 amino acids. The ends lost 0 bases at V and 3 bases at J; junction bases unmatched: 5. CDR1 SGHDT and CDR2 YYEEEE come from the germline V gene. CDR3 DNA sequence: TGTGCCAGCAGCTTGGCCGTCACAGGGGGCTACAATGAGCAGTTCTTC. It codes for CASSLAVTGGYNEQFF.

The V call is TRBV7-8, the J call TRBJ2-3; 11 positions agree with TRBD2. The V and J ends lost 5 bases and 6 bases, in that order; junction bases with no gene match: 10. Germline V gene sequence: CDR1 SGHVS, CDR2 FQNEAQ. The length of the CDR3 is 16 residues. The CDR3 region has the DNA TGTGCCAGCAGCCTATTAGCGGGGGGGCCTGGCGATACGCAGTATTTT. It codes for CASSLLAGGPGDTQYF.

The gene calls are TRBV7-2 and TRBJ2-1, with 7 positions matching TRBD2. Trimming removed 2 bases from V and 7 bases from J; junction bases left unmatched: 2. From germline, CDR1 is SGHTA and CDR2 FQGNSA. The CDR3 runs to 13 residues. CDR3 nucleotides: TGTGCCAGCAGCTTAAACGGGGGGAATGAGCAGTTCTTC. Encoded protein: CASSLNGGNEQFF.

This clone was seen more than once but under ten times. The rearrangement joins TRBV5-6 to TRBJ2-2, with a tentative D call TRBD1 (6 bases). The V and J ends lost 2 bases and 6 bases respectively, with 8 bases between them. CDR1 SGHDT and CDR2 YYEEEE come from the germline V gene. The CDR3 extends over 13 amino acids. The CDR3 DNA reads as TGTGCCAGCAGCTTAACAGGGTCCGGGGAGCTGTTTTTT. Translated: CASSLTGSGELFF.

The table lists this clone with a few counts. The chain combines TRBV19 with TRBJ2-1; D gene uncertain. CDR1 is LNHDA and CDR2 is SQIVND in the germline V gene (reference sequence). The CDR3 is made up of 13 amino acids. Trimming stripped 5 bases from V and 8 bases from J, with 13 bases between. CDR3: CASSFSLSDEQFF. In DNA, the CDR3 is TGTGCCAGTAGTTTCTCCCTCTCCGATGAGCAGTTCTTC.

This clone appeared a single time. The CDR3 nucleotides read TGCGCCAGCAGCCAAGAATTGGCGGGGGGCAATCAGCCCCAGCATTTT. It encodes CASSQELAGGNQPQHF. This chain joins TRBV4-3 and TRBJ1-5; TRBD1 might be the D (5 bases). The ends were cut back, 0 bases at V and 2 bases at J, with 11 bases in the middle. Looked up from germline, CDR1 is LGHNA and CDR2 is YSLEER. The CDR3 loop spans 16 amino acids.

The chain uses TRBV13 and TRBJ2-3, with TRBD1 as a possible D gene (6 bases). The V gene's germline CDR1 is PRHDT and CDR2 FYEKMQ (reference sequence). Trimming removed 2 bases from V and 0 bases from J, with 9 bases in between. There are 15 residues in the CDR3. The DNA for the CDR3 is TGTGCCAGCAGCTTAACAGGGATTAGCACAGATACGCAGTATTTT. Encoded protein: CASSLTGISTDTQYF.

The chain carries TRBV6-6 and TRBJ2-7; D unclear. V was pared by 8 bases and J by 2 bases, with 7 bases between. The CDR3 covers 11 residues. Germline-derived CDR1 and CDR2 are MNHNY and SVGAGI (reference sequence). CDR3: CASSTAYEQYF. CDR3 nucleotides: TGTGCCAGCTCTACCGCCTACGAGCAGTACTTC.

Only a few counts were recorded for this clone. The chain combines TRBV27 with TRBJ2-1, with TRBD1 matching 7 bases. Germline values: CDR1 MNHEY, CDR2 SMNVEV (reference sequence). The length of the CDR3 is 15 residues. The V and J ends lost 2 bases and 3 bases, in that order; junction bases with no gene match: 4. CDR3 bases: TGTGCCAGCAGTTTAGTAGGGGACAGCTACAATGAGCAGTTCTTC. Its protein is CASSLVGDSYNEQFF.

The rearrangement links TRBV7-6 to TRBJ2-5; tentative D call: TRBD2 (6 bases). Germline values: CDR1 SGHVS, CDR2 FNYEAQ. Trimming pared 6 bases from V and 10 bases from J, leaving 15 bases between. The CDR3 runs to 12 residues. CDR3 DNA: TGTGCCAGCAGTCCGGACTACCGGGACCAGTACTTC. Protein sequence: CASSPDYRDQYF.

The chain recombines TRBV19 with TRBJ2-5; D is uncertain. CDR3 size: 13 residues. V gave up 4 bases and J gave up 3 bases, with 9 bases separating them. Germline CDR1 is LNHDA and CDR2 is SQIVND (reference sequence). For the CDR3, the DNA is TGTGCCAGTAGTAAGGGAATGGAAGAGACCCAGTACTTC. This encodes CASSKGMEETQYF. Drawing the rest from reference TRBV19 and TRBJ2-5, the complete variable domain is DGGITQSPKYLFRKEGQNVTLSCEQNLNHDAMYWYRQDPGQGLRLIYYSQIVNDFQKGDIAEGYSVSREKKESFPLTVTSAQKNPTAFYLCASSKGMEETQYFGPGTRLLVL.

The rearrangement uses TRBV14 and TRBJ2-2, with D tentatively TRBD1 (6 bases). Between the trimmed V and J ends, which lost 0 bases and 3 bases, there was a span of 11 bases. Germline V gene lookup returns CDR1 SGHDN and CDR2 FVKESK. The CDR3 spans 16 residues. CDR3 sequence: CASSQDAGDDTGELFF. CDR3 DNA sequence: TGTGCCAGCAGCCAAGATGCAGGGGATGACACCGGGGAGCTGTTTTTT. The variable domain in full, with the rest retrieved from reference TRBV14 and TRBJ2-2, is EAGVTQFPSHSVIEKGQTVTLRCDPISGHDNLYWYRRVMGKEIKFLLHFVKESKQDESGMPNNRFLAERTGGTYSTLKVQPAELEDSGVYFCASSQDAGDDTGELFFGEGSRLTVL.

By share, this clone ranks as medium-sized (0.01 to 0.1%). CDR3 nucleotide sequence: TGTGCCAGCAGCCAATGGATAGCGGAAACAGATACGCAGTATTTT. It codes for CASSQWIAETDTQYF. The chain combines TRBV14 with TRBJ2-3; D perhaps matches TRBD2 (6 bases). V lost 2 bases and J 3 bases, leaving 12 bases between the germline ends. This CDR3 has 15 residues. Germline V gene data show CDR1 as SGHDN and CDR2 as FVKESK.

This clone was observed a few times. The chain is built from TRBV15 and TRBJ1-4, with unresolved D. The CDR3 totals 15 residues. CDR1 is LNHNV and CDR2 is YYDKDF in the germline V gene (reference sequence). Trimming stripped 3 bases from V and 0 bases from J, with 8 bases between. The CDR3 sequence: CATSSRHATNEKLFF. CDR3 DNA sequence: TGTGCCACCAGCAGCAGGCATGCAACTAATGAAAAACTGTTTTTT. The variable domain in full, completed from reference TRBV15 and TRBJ1-4, reads DAMVIQNPRYQVTQFGKPVTLSCSQTLNHNVMYWYQQKSSQAPKLLFHYYDKDFNNEADTPDNFQSRRPNTSFCFLDIRSPGLGDTAMYLCATSSRHATNEKLFFGSGTQLSVL.

The chain has TRBV6-6 and TRBJ2-3; D is unresolved. V was clipped by 3 bases and J by 6 bases, with 10 bases between them. Germline V gene data show CDR1 as MNHNY and CDR2 as SVGAGI (reference sequence). The CDR3 is 13 residues long. CDR3 sequence: CASSYGRVDTQYF. The CDR3 nucleotides read TGTGCCAGCAGTTATGGCCGGGTGGATACGCAGTATTTT.

This clone was counted a few times. The CDR3 is CASGSGGTEAFF. CDR3 bases: TGTGCTAGTGGTTCAGGGGGCACTGAAGCTTTCTTT. This rearrangement joins TRBV12-5 to TRBJ1-1, with 7 bases identical to TRBD1. This CDR3 comprises 12 residues. Germline lookup yields CDR1 LGHNT and CDR2 FRNRAP. With 4 bases clipped from V and 4 bases from J, the junction kept 0 bases outside the gene matches.

The V and J genes are TRBV14 and TRBJ1-1; the D is unclear. Germline CDR1 reads SGHDN; CDR2 reads FVKESK. Trimming removed 0 bases from V and 4 bases from J, with 12 bases in between. CDR3 length: 15 residues. CDR3 region: CASSQEGWGGTEAFF. The CDR3 DNA is TGTGCCAGCAGCCAAGAAGGCTGGGGTGGCACTGAAGCTTTCTTT.

The chain carries TRBV27 and TRBJ1-5; TRBD1 aligns across 7 bases. The CDR3 length is 13 residues. CDR1 and CDR2 (germline): MNHEY, SMNVEV (reference sequence). J gave up 5 bases and V 6 bases, and 4 bases lay outside the gene matches. The CDR3 is CASSLDRYQPQHF. CDR3 nucleotides: TGTGCCAGCAGCCTGGACAGGTATCAGCCCCAGCATTTT.

The rearrangement links TRBV7-9 to TRBJ2-1; no definite D call. The CDR3 runs 14 residues. Germline values: CDR1 SEHNR, CDR2 FQNEAQ (reference sequence). Between the trimmed V and J ends, which lost 3 bases and 8 bases, there was a span of 14 bases. Here the CDR3 reads CASSFAGPGDEQFF. The CDR3 nucleotides are TGTGCCAGCAGCTTCGCCGGGCCCGGTGATGAGCAGTTCTTC. The entire variable domain, with the rest obtained from reference TRBV7-9 and TRBJ2-1, is as follows: DTGVSQNPRHKITKRGQNVTFRCDPISEHNRLYWYRQTLGQGPEFLTYFQNEAQLEKSRLLSDRFSAERPKGSFSTLEIQRTEQGDSAMYLCASSFAGPGDEQFFGPGTRLTVL.

This clone has only a few counts. This rearrangement joins TRBV23-1 to TRBJ1-5; D unresolved. TRBV23-1 is treated as an ORF (open reading frame) with a function not yet certain. V was trimmed by 2 bases and J by 0 bases, leaving 2 bases between them. This CDR3 is 13 amino acids long. This CDR3 is CASSQVSNQPQHF. CDR3 sequence (DNA): TGCGCCAGCAGTCAAGTTAGCAATCAGCCCCAGCATTTT.

The V gene is TRBV5-1, the J gene TRBJ2-6; 7 nucleotides line up with TRBD1. V trimming: 4 bases; J trimming: 0 bases; junction bases outside the gene matches: 7. This CDR3 is built from 17 residues. Germline CDR1 is SGHRS and CDR2 is YFSETQ. The CDR3 here is CASSLGDSGSGANVLTF. CDR3 in DNA: TGCGCCAGCAGCCTAGGGGACAGTGGCTCTGGGGCCAACGTCCTGACTTTC.

This rearrangement joins TRBV15 to TRBJ2-3, with D maybe TRBD2 (6 bases). Germline V gives CDR1 LNHNV, CDR2 YYDKDF (reference sequence). The CDR3 consists of 18 residues. Trimming took 1 base from V and 5 from J, leaving 22 bases between them. The CDR3 DNA is TGTGCCACCAGCAGAGGAGGAATTAGCGGCCGCCGGGGAGATACGCAGTATTTT. This gives the protein CATSRGGISGRRGDTQYF.

This clone has only a few counts. This chain joins TRBV27 and TRBJ2-7, with D tentatively TRBD1 or TRBD2 (5 bases each). Trimming left V 8 bases short and J 9 bases short, with 14 bases between. Germline V gives CDR1 MNHEY, CDR2 SMNVEV (reference sequence). This CDR3 comprises 11 residues. CDR3 in DNA: TGTGCCAGCGCGGGCAGGGCTCGGCAGTACTTC. The encoded protein is CASAGRARQYF.

In its sample, this clone was seen a few times. The J gene is TRBJ2-7, the V gene TRBV12-5; D unresolved. V lost 6 bases to trimming and J lost 6 bases, with 15 bases between them. Per the germline V gene, CDR1 is LGHNT and CDR2 is FRNRAP. This CDR3 has 13 amino acids. CDR3 DNA: TGTGCTAGTGGGGGCGGCCACTCGGTCGAGCAGTACTTC. Translating it yields CASGGGHSVEQYF. The whole variable domain, filled in from reference TRBV12-5 and TRBJ2-7, reads DARVTQTPRHKVTEMGQEVTMRCQPILGHNTVFWYRQTMMQGLELLAYFRNRAPLDDSGMPKDRFSAEMPDATLATLKIQPSEPRDSAVYFCASGGGHSVEQYFGPGTRLTVT.

This sequence joins TRBV9 and TRBJ2-1; 9 positions match TRBD1. V lost 2 bases and J lost 7; bases outside the gene matches: 7. Germline CDR1 SGDLS, CDR2 YYNGEE. CDR3 length: 15 residues. CDR3: CASSVAQGAGNEQFF. The CDR3 DNA reads as TGTGCCAGCAGCGTTGCACAGGGGGCGGGGAATGAGCAGTTCTTC.